The T cell receptor beta chain under discussion was sequenced for a study of cytomegalovirus exposure and HLA in healthy donors. Sequenced by immunoSEQ multiplex PCR; TCRdb stores in-frame clones only, minus some. This table holds 150,000 to 200,000 clones, around four fifths found once. The CDR3 is 16 amino acids. Sequencing was done on a sample of PBMCs. This receptor was taken from a young man in good health and CMV-seropositive. The chain carries TRBV21-1 and TRBJ1-2; TRBD1 was called by the table and not checked on the DNA. TRBV21-1 is termed a pseudogene. The CDR3 DNA sequence: TGTGCCAGCAGTCAAAGTCATCCCAGGGGGCAGCGGGGCTACACCTTC. Translated: CASSQSHPRGQRGYTF.